These T cell receptor beta chains were read from a single sample in a study of T cell responses to AZD1222 COVID-19 vaccine. Sequencing used immunoSEQ multiplex PCR; TCRdb keeps in-frame clones, though not all of them. Among more than 100,000 clones, around 90% were seen once, and the ten largest hold 6.5% to 9%. Sample: peripheral blood, taken on day 0 of AZD1222 vaccination. These receptors were taken from an adult in good health. Each CDR3 is given without its conserved first and last residue. Expanded clones are given a class, and other clones once, few, many or no size at all.

TRBV27	TRBJ2-7	13	.	ASRYQRAGSYEQY
TRBV5-1	TRBJ2-1	14	.	ASSSNVDRAYNEQF
TRBV7-2	TRBJ2-5	12	once	ASSFRLRGETQY
TRBV9	TRBJ2-1	10	.	ASSVGGVEQF
TRBV24-1	TRBJ2-5	14	once	ATSDPGTGGEETQY
TRBV12-3/TRBV12-4	TRBJ1-4	11	.	ASSLLHNEKLF
TRBV29-1	TRBJ2-3	11	.	SVEGAFLDTQY
TRBV13	TRBJ2-7	12	once	ASRGTGGVREQY
TRBV12-3/TRBV12-4	TRBJ1-2	11	.	ASSLQDSYGYT
TRBV5-1	TRBJ2-7	14	.	ASSSGQGGGSYEQY
TRBV27	TRBJ1-4	15	once	ASSFFRTGTGSEKLF
TRBV27	TRBJ2-5	11	.	ASSNPLQETQY
TRBV5-1	TRBJ2-1	11	.	ASSLGRGDEQF
TRBV11-2	TRBJ1-4	13	.	ASSSGRAANEKLF
TRBV18	TRBJ1-5	15	.	ASSPVAQAMMDQPQH
TRBV3-1/TRBV3-2	TRBJ1-5	11	.	ASSQGHNQPQH
TRBV4-1	TRBJ1-1	12	.	ASSQVLGHTEAF